The present T cell receptor (beta chain) was sequenced within a study of human T cells and chemical hapten exposure. The wider study: Weekly scalp doses of diphenylcyclopropenone were given to patients during the approximately 23-week study. Patch tests applied 0.01% DPC to the upper back, read at 6 days. General study findings and limits: More PT1 expanded TCRs went with higher patch test scores.

Turning to this clonotype: What it recognizes is unknown.

V lost 8 bases, J lost 2 bases, and 3 bases stayed unmatched. The CDR3 has 12 amino acids. Germline CDR1 reads MNHNS; CDR2 reads SASEGT. Via MiXCR, TCRdb re-called the RACE reads, giving one row per CDR3 protein. The table shows under 450,000 distinct CDR3 sequences, with roughly 6.3% occurring only once. Time point meaning: patch test 2, 6 weeks after DPC sensitization. The sample's treatment: therapeutic diphenylcyclopropenone sensitization with weekly scalp DPC. Alopecia patients deemed DPC-suitable, aged 18 to 70, excluding pregnancy. Source: whole blood, taken in connection with sensitization to the hapten diphenylcyclopropenone (DPC). The TCR comes from a woman in her late teens or twenties with alopecia areata. Some clones in this sample may be carry-over from other donors' samples. The chain uses TRBV6-1 and TRBJ2-7; 7 bases fit TRBD1. CDR3 bases: TGTGCCAGCCGGGACAGCACCTACGAGCAGTACTTC. This codes for CASRDSTYEQYF.